The sequence of this T cell receptor beta chain was determined in a study of PD-1 and CTLA-4 blockade in melanoma. Libraries were prepared by immunoSEQ multiplex PCR; TCRdb keeps only in-frame clonotypes and omits some of them. The sample yields more than 25,000 clones, around nine tenths seen once. The germline gives CDR1 SNHLY, CDR2 FYNNEI. The ends lost 7 bases at V and 1 base at J; junction bases unmatched: 6. This CDR3 has 14 amino acids. The chain recombines TRBV2 with TRBJ2-5, with 7 bases identical to TRBD1. This receptor was obtained from a human donor with melanoma. The sample in question was CD8+ T cells from peripheral blood, obtained before anti-PD-1 treatment. The CDR3 sequence: CASTPRDSQETQYF. CDR3 coding DNA: TGTGCCAGCACCCCGAGGGACAGCCAAGAGACCCAGTACTTC. Combining the CDR3 with reference TRBV2 and TRBJ2-5 gives the whole variable domain EPEVTQTPSHQVTQMGQEVILRCVPISNHLYFYWYRQILGQKVEFLVSFYNNEISEKSEIFDDQFSVERPDGSNFTLKIRSTKLEDSAMYFCASTPRDSQETQYFGPGTRLLVL.